The next 22 T cell receptor beta chains were all read from a single sample in a study of blood T cell repertoires in COVID-19. Profiling relied on immunoSEQ multiplex PCR, and the TCRdb table lists in-frame clones only, not all of them. This table has about 110,000 clones, less than 75% appearing once. Sequencing was done on a sample of peripheral blood. These receptors were taken from a middle-aged woman with acute or convalescent COVID-19.

V and J are TRBV5-5 and TRBJ2-3, with 8 bases aligning to TRBD2. The V and J ends lost 2 bases and 2 bases, in that order; junction bases with no gene match: 1. The V gene's germline CDR1 is SGHKS and CDR2 YYEKEE (reference sequence). The CDR3 has 14 residues. The CDR3: CASSFSGATDTQYF. The CDR3 DNA reads TGTGCCAGCAGCTTTAGCGGGGCCACAGATACGCAGTATTTT.

The table lists this clone with a count of one. V and J are TRBV6-5 and TRBJ2-7; perhaps TRBD1 as D (6 bases). Germline V gives CDR1 MNHEY, CDR2 SVGAGI. V lost 0 bases to trimming and J lost 3 bases, with 15 bases between them. CDR3 size: 16 residues. The CDR3 DNA reads TGTGCCAGCAGTTACTCTAGGGACAAGTTGGGCTACGAGCAGTACTTC. Amino acid sequence: CASSYSRDKLGYEQYF.

The chain has TRBV5-4 and TRBJ2-3; D is perhaps TRBD1 (6 bases). The CDR3 sequence is 13 residues long. V lost 4 bases to trimming and J lost 6 bases, with 12 bases between them. CDR1 is SGHNT and CDR2 is YYREEE in the germline V gene (reference sequence). CDR3 in DNA: TGTGCCAGCAGCAGGGACATTACGGATACGCAGTATTTT. Its translation is CASSRDITDTQYF.

This clone was seen more than once but under ten times. The V and J genes are TRBV5-1 and TRBJ1-4; 9 bases fit TRBD1. Germline loops: CDR1 SGHRS, CDR2 YFSETQ. This CDR3 spans 18 amino acids. V dropped 3 bases and J dropped 3; count of bases not matched to a gene: 12. Here the CDR3 DNA reads TGCGCCAGCAGCTCTACCGGACAGGGGACCTTGTCTAATGAAAAACTGTTTTTT. Its protein is CASSSTGQGTLSNEKLFF. The full variable domain, with the rest looked up from reference TRBV5-1 and TRBJ1-4, is KAGVTQTPRYLIKTRGQQVTLSCSPISGHRSVSWYQQTPGQGLQFLFEYFSETQRNKGNFPGRFSGRQFSNSRSEMNVSTLELGDSALYLCASSSTGQGTLSNEKLFFGSGTQLSVL.

J is TRBJ2-5 and V is TRBV6-2 or TRBV6-3; 9 bases match TRBD2. CDR1 MNHEY and CDR2 SVGEGT come from the germline V gene. The CDR3 is made up of 15 amino acids. J was trimmed by 2 bases and V by 5 bases; bases with no gene match: 6. CDR3 amino acids: CASSRPAGGQETQYF. DNA for the CDR3: TGTGCCAGCAGTCGACCAGCGGGGGGACAAGAGACCCAGTACTTC.

The rearrangement uses TRBV5-1 and TRBJ2-7; 11 bases map to TRBD1. The CDR3 has 14 amino acids. V shed 4 bases and J 3 bases; nucleotides not matched to a gene: 3. The germline V gene has CDR1 SGHRS and CDR2 YFSETQ. The CDR3 coding sequence is TGCGCCAGCAGCAGGACAGGGGGCGACTACGAGCAGTACTTC. Translated, it gives CASSRTGGDYEQYF.

The chain has TRBV6-1 and TRBJ1-2; D not certain. Germline V CDR1 and CDR2: MNHNS, SASEGT. Trimming shortened V by 3 bases and J by 8 bases, and 16 bases separated the two germline ends. The CDR3 covers 14 residues. The chain's CDR3 is CASSEVGTMEGYTF. For the CDR3, the DNA is TGTGCCAGCAGTGAGGTCGGAACTATGGAGGGCTACACCTTC.

The chain carries TRBV18 and TRBJ1-2; D is perhaps TRBD1 (5 bases). The V end lost 2 bases, the J end lost 5 bases, and 12 bases lay between the germline ends. The CDR3 totals 14 residues. Germline-derived CDR1 and CDR2 are KGHSH and LQKENI. The CDR3 loop reads CASSPKQEQYGYTF. CDR3 nucleotide sequence: TGTGCCAGCTCACCAAAACAGGAGCAATATGGCTACACCTTC.

This chain joins TRBV24-1 and TRBJ2-2; TRBD1 aligns across 8 bases. Germline CDR1 KGHDR, CDR2 SFDVKD. The trim removed 3 bases at V and 5 bases at J, leaving 4 bases unmatched. The CDR3 runs 15 residues. CDR3 sequence: CATSDGQGRTGELFF. CDR3 sequence (DNA): TGTGCCACCAGTGATGGACAGGGCCGAACCGGGGAGCTGTTTTTT.

This sequence joins TRBV7-6 and TRBJ1-3; D unclear. Trimming took off 5 bases at V and 0 bases at J, with 8 bases between the two ends. This CDR3 region has 14 residues. Germline CDR1 SGHVS, CDR2 FNYEAQ. The CDR3 DNA reads TGTGCCAGCAGCCCGGGTCACTCTGGAAACACCATATATTTT. It encodes CASSPGHSGNTIYF.

This chain links TRBV5-4 with TRBJ1-2; TRBD1 is a possible D gene (5 bases). The CDR3 spans 15 residues. V was clipped by 2 bases and J by 3 bases, with 14 bases between them. The germline V gene has CDR1 SGHNT and CDR2 YYREEE (reference sequence). DNA for the CDR3: TGTGCCAGCAGCTTTAGTAAGGGGTCCCACTATGGCTACACCTTC. Residues: CASSFSKGSHYGYTF.

This rearrangement joins TRBV6-5 to TRBJ1-4; 7 bases are a match to TRBD1. Trimming at V came to 2 bases and at J to 8 bases, leaving 8 bases not matched to a gene. The CDR3 is 15 residues long. Germline CDR1 and CDR2: MNHEY and SVGAGI. DNA of the CDR3: TGTGCCAGCAGTTACCGACAGGGAGGCGCCGAAAAACTGTTTTTT. This gives the protein CASSYRQGGAEKLFF.

The rearrangement uses TRBV2 and TRBJ2-6, with 9 bases fitting TRBD1. CDR3 length: 18 amino acids. Germline V CDR1 and CDR2: SNHLY, FYNNEI. The ends lost 5 bases at V and 4 bases at J; junction bases unmatched: 12. CDR3 in DNA: TGTGCCAGCAGTTCCTTAGGACAGGGGATGTCAGGGGCCAACGTCCTGACTTTC. This codes for CASSSLGQGMSGANVLTF.

The gene calls are TRBV2 and TRBJ2-3; possible D gene TRBD2, 6 bases. This CDR3 is 13 amino acids long. Trimming pared 7 bases from V and 1 base from J, leaving 9 bases between. CDR1 is SNHLY, CDR2 FYNNEI, per germline. In DNA, the CDR3 is TGTGCCAGCATGCGGGGAGGCACAGATACGCAGTATTTT. Its translation: CASMRGGTDTQYF.

V gene TRBV6-5 combines with J gene TRBJ1-3, with 9 bases fitting TRBD1. The CDR3 sequence is 16 residues long. Germline CDR1 reads MNHEY; CDR2 reads SVGAGI. V shed 4 bases, J shed 3 bases, and the junction held 7 bases outside the gene matches. CDR3 amino acids: CASSSPMTGGGNTIYF. CDR3 bases: TGTGCCAGCAGTTCGCCAATGACAGGGGGTGGAAACACCATATATTTT.

The rearrangement joins TRBV7-2 to TRBJ1-1; D is unclear. Trimming shortened V by 3 bases and J by 3 bases, and 11 bases separated the two germline ends. This CDR3 region has 14 residues. CDR1 and CDR2 from the germline V gene are SGHTA and FQGNSA. CDR3 in amino acids: CASSFATRDTEAFF. The CDR3, as DNA: TGTGCCAGCAGCTTTGCCACGAGGGACACTGAAGCTTTCTTT.

This clone was recorded a few times. This sequence joins TRBV4-1 and TRBJ1-1; tentative D call: TRBD1 (5 bases). The germline V gene encodes CDR1 MGHRA and CDR2 YSYEKL. Trimming left V 1 base short and J 7 bases short, with 13 bases between. This CDR3 is 14 amino acids long. CDR3 protein: CASSQGMTVIEAFF. CDR3 bases: TGCGCCAGCAGCCAAGGTATGACAGTTATTGAAGCTTTCTTT.

In this sample, this clone turned up once. The chain combines TRBV2 with TRBJ1-1, with D perhaps TRBD1 (5 bases). CDR3 length: 16 residues. Germline CDR1 is SNHLY and CDR2 is FYNNEI. The ends were cut back, 3 bases at V and 1 base at J, with 15 bases in the middle. CDR3 in amino acids: CASSDPPETANTEAFF. The CDR3 DNA sequence: TGTGCCAGCAGTGACCCCCCGGAGACAGCGAACACTGAAGCTTTCTTT.

This clone was picked up many times. V usage is TRBV4-3 and J usage is TRBJ1-3, with 7 bases aligning to TRBD1. Germline-derived CDR1 and CDR2 are LGHNA and YSLEER. The CDR3 is 18 amino acids. V dropped 0 bases and J dropped 7; count of bases not matched to a gene: 15. CDR3 sequence (DNA): TGCGCCAGCAGCCAAGATTGGCCAGCCGGGACAGCCGGCAACACCATATATTTT. Translated, it gives CASSQDWPAGTAGNTIYF.

The chain joins TRBV7-6 to TRBJ2-5; possible D gene TRBD1, 6 bases. V shed 5 bases and J shed 5 bases, with 15 bases lying between them. Germline values: CDR1 SGHVS, CDR2 FNYEAQ. The CDR3 loop spans 14 amino acids. The CDR3 region has the DNA TGTGCCAGCAGCCAATTAGGGGGTCGGGAGACCCAGTACTTC. Translated, it gives CASSQLGGRETQYF.

The gene calls are TRBV24-1 and TRBJ2-3; 7 positions agree with TRBD2. The germline V gene encodes CDR1 KGHDR and CDR2 SFDVKD. The CDR3 covers 16 residues. V dropped 5 bases and J dropped 0; count of bases not matched to a gene: 7. CDR3 in amino acids: CATSVGSGVSTDTQYF. The CDR3 nucleotides are TGTGCCACCAGTGTGGGAAGCGGGGTAAGCACAGATACGCAGTATTTT.

J is TRBJ2-7 and V is TRBV5-1; 9 nucleotides match TRBD1. The trim removed 0 bases at V and 5 bases at J, leaving 6 bases unmatched. The CDR3 runs to 15 residues. Germline CDR1 is SGHRS and CDR2 is YFSETQ. This chain's CDR3 is CASSLVIQGANEQYF. CDR3 coding DNA: TGCGCCAGCAGCTTGGTAATACAGGGGGCCAACGAGCAGTACTTC. The full variable domain, with the rest looked up from reference TRBV5-1 and TRBJ2-7, is KAGVTQTPRYLIKTRGQQVTLSCSPISGHRSVSWYQQTPGQGLQFLFEYFSETQRNKGNFPGRFSGRQFSNSRSEMNVSTLELGDSALYLCASSLVIQGANEQYFGPGTRLTVT.